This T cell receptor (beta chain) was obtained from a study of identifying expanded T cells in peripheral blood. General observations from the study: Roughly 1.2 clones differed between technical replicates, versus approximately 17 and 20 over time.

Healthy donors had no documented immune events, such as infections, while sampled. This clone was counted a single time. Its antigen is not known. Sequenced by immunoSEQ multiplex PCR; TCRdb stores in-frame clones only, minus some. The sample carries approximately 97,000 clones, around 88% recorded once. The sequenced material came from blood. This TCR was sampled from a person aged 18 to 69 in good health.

CDR3 coding DNA: TGTGCCAGCAGCCCCCGGGTGAGCGGGGGAACAGATACGCAGTATTTT. Translating gives CASSPRVSGGTDTQYF. This rearrangement joins TRBV5-4 to TRBJ2-3; 8 bases agree with TRBD2. This CDR3 region has 16 residues. Germline loops: CDR1 SGHNT, CDR2 YYREEE (reference sequence). The V gene end was trimmed by 4 bases and the J gene end by 3 bases; junction bases not matched to a gene: 10. Full variable domain (rest looked up from reference TRBV5-4 and TRBJ2-3): ETGVTQSPTHLIKTRGQQVTLRCSSQSGHNTVSWYQQALGQGPQFIFQYYREEENGRGNFPPRFSGLQFPNYSSELNVNALELDDSALYLCASSPRVSGGTDTQYFGPGTRLTVL.